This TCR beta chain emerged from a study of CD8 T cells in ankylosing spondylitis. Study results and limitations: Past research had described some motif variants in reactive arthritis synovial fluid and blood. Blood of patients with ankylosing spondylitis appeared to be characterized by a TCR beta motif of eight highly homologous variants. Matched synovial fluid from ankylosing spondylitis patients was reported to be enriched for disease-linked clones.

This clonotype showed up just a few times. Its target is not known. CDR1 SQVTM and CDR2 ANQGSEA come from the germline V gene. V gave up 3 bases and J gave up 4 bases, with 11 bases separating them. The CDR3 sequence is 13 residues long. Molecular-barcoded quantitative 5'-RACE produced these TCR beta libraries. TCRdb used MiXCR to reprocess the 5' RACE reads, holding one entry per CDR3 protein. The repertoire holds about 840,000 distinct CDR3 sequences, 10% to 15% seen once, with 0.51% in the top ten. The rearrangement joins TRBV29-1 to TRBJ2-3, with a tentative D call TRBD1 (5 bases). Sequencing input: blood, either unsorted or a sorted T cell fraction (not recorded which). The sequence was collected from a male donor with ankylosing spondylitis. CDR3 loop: CSVDRAGPDTQYF. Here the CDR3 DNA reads TGCAGCGTTGACAGGGCTGGACCAGATACGCAGTATTTT.